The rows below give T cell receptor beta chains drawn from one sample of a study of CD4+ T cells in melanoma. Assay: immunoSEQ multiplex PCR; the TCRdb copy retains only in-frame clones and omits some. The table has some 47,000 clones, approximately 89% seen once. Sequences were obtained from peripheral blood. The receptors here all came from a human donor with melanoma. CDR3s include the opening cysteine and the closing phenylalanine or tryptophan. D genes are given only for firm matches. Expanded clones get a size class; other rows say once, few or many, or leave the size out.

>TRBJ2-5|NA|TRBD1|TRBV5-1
TGCGCCAGCAGCCCGGGGACAGGACGCGCTCAAGAGACCCAGTACTTC
CASSPGTGRAQETQYF
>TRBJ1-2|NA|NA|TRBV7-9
TGTGCCAGCAGCTTAGCGGAGGAGGGCAGCATCTTC
CASSLAEEGSIF
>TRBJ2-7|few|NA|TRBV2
TGTGCCAGCAGGATAGCTGGAAACTACGAGCAGTACTTC
CASRIAGNYEQYF
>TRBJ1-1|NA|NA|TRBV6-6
TGTGCCAGCAGCGTGGACAGAATGAACACTGAAGCTTTCTTT
CASSVDRMNTEAFF
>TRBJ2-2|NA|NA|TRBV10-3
TGTGCCATCAGTGAAACAGGGTTGCCGAACACCGGGGAGCTGTTTTTT
CAISETGLPNTGELFF
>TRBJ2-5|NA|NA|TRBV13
TGTGCCAGCAGCTTTCCGGGACTGGCGGAGACCCAGTACTTC
CASSFPGLAETQYF
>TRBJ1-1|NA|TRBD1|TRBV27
TGTGCCAGCAGTTTCCGGACAGGGGGCCCTGACACTGAAGCTTTCTTT
CASSFRTGGPDTEAFF
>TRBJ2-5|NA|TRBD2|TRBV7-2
TGTGCCAGCAGCTTAGCTTGGGGACTAGCGGGGGGGCAAGAGACCCAGTACTTC
CASSLAWGLAGGQETQYF
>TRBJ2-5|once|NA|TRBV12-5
TGTGCTAGTGGGCCTGCGGGGGAGACCCAGTACTTC
CASGPAGETQYF
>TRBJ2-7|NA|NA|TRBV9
TGTGCCAGCAGCGTAGACTCTTCCCGGGAGCAGTACTTC
CASSVDSSREQYF
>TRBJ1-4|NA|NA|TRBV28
TGTGCCAGCAGTTTGAACACAGGGCGGGAAAAACTGTTTTTT
CASSLNTGREKLFF
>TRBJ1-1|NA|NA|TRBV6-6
TGTGCCAGCAGTTACTCGATGAACACTGAAGCTTTCTTT
CASSYSMNTEAFF
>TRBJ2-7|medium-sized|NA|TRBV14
TGTGCCAGCAGCCTTTTCGCGCACAGGGACGTCTCCTACGAGCAGTACTTC
CASSLFAHRDVSYEQYF
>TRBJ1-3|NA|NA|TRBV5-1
TGCGCCAGCAGCTCAGGGGCATACAGCAGCTCTGGAAACACCATATATTTT
CASSSGAYSSSGNTIYF
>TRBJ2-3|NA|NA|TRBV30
TGTGCCTGGAGTGTACGGAGGGCAGATACGCAGTATTTT
CAWSVRRADTQYF
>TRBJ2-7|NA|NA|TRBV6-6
TGTGCCAGCAGACGGGACTCCGCATTCTACGAGCAGTACTTC
CASRRDSAFYEQYF
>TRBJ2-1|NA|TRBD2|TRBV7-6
TGTGCCAGCAGCTTAGGACTAGCGGGGGCCAGATACTCCTACAATGAGCAGTTCTTC
CASSLGLAGARYSYNEQFF
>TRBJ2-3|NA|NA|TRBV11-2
TGTGCCAGCATCGATCGACGTCGGGGGACAGATACGCAGTATTTT
CASIDRRRGTDTQYF
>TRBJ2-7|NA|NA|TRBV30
TGTGCCTGGAGTGACTCCGGGCTGGGCTACGAGCAGTACTTC
CAWSDSGLGYEQYF
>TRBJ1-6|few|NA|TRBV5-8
TGTGCCAGCAGCCCAACCACAAGCCTTAATTCACCCCTCCACTTT
CASSPTTSLNSPLHF
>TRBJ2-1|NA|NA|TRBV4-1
TGCGCCAGCAGCCAACAAACAGGGTTTTATGAGCAGTTCTTC
CASSQQTGFYEQFF
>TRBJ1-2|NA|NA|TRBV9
TGTGCCAGCAGCGTAGTTTTGGACACTGTGGGCTACACCTTC
CASSVVLDTVGYTF
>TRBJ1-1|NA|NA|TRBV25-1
TGTGCCAGCAAGTGGGGGGAGAACACTGAAGCTTTCTTT
CASKWGENTEAFF
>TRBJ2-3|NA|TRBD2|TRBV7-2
TGTGCCAGCAGCGTGGGACTAGCGGGGGGCCGCACAGATACGCAGTATTTT
CASSVGLAGGRTDTQYF
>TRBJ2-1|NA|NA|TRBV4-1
TGCGCCAGCAGCCAAATCAGGGGAACCTACAATGAGCAGTTCTTC
CASSQIRGTYNEQFF
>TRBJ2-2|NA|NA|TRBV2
TGTGCCAGCAGCGCGGGACAGCCCGGCACCGGGGAGCTGTTTTTT
CASSAGQPGTGELFF
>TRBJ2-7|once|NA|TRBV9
TGTGCCAGCAGCGCCACAGGGTACAACGAGCAGTACTTC
CASSATGYNEQYF
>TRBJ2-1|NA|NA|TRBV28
TGTGCCAGCAGTTTTCGAGGGGGGGGACACAATGAGCAGTTCTTC
CASSFRGGGHNEQFF
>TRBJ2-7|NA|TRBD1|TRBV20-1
TGCAGTGGCCAGGGGGCATACGAGCAGTACTTC
CSGQGAYEQYF
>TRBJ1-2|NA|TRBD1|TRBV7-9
TGTGCCAGCAGTTATGGACAGGGAGGCTACACCTTC
CASSYGQGGYTF
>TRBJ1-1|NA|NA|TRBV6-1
TGTGCCAGCACCACGATCCCACTGAACACTGAAGCTTTCTTT
CASTTIPLNTEAFF
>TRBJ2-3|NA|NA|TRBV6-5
TGTGCCAGCAGTTACGGGTACACAGATACGCAGTATTTT
CASSYGYTDTQYF
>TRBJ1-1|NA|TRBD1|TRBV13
TGTGCCAGCTTCACTCTGGGACAGGGGAGGAACACTGAAGCTTTCTTT
CASFTLGQGRNTEAFF
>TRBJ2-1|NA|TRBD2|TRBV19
TGTGCCAGTAGTATAGGTTTTGTCCAGGGATTTGTAGTTCGCGGGAGGACCTACAATGAGCAGTTCTTC
CASSIGFVQGFVVRGRTYNEQFF
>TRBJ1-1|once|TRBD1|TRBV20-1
TGCAGTGCGGGACAGGGGTTGCGCGCTTTCTTT
CSAGQGLRAFF
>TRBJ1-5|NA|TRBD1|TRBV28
TGTGCCAGCACCTGGGACAGTTATAGCAATCAGCCCCAGCATTTT
CASTWDSYSNQPQHF
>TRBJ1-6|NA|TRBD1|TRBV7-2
TGTGCCAGCAGCACAGGGGGGCCCCTCCACTTT
CASSTGGPLHF
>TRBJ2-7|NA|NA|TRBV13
TGTGCCAGCAGCTGGGCGGTCAACGAGCAGTACTTC
CASSWAVNEQYF
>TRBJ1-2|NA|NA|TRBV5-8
TGTGCCAGCAGCTTGGGGTCCGGTGGACCACAGGGCCGCTATGGCTACACCTTC
CASSLGSGGPQGRYGYTF
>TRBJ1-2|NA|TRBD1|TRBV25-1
TGTGCCAGCAGTGGAGGCCTTAGACAGGGCTATGGCTACACCTTC
CASSGGLRQGYGYTF
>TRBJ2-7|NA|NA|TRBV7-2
TGTGCCAGCAGCTTATTAGGTCCGGCCAACGAGCAGTACTTC
CASSLLGPANEQYF
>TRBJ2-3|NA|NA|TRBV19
TGTGCCAGTAGTGGGGGGACGGCAGATACGCAGTATTTT
CASSGGTADTQYF
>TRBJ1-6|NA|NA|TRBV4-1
TGCGCCAGCAGCCAAGATCCTCGGGGGGCTGCGGTCCCCCTCCACTTT
CASSQDPRGAAVPLHF
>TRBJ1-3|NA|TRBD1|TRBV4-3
TGCGCCAGCAGCCTACGGACAGGGGTCAGCTCTGGAAACACCATATATTTT
CASSLRTGVSSGNTIYF
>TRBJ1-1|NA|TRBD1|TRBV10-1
TGCGCCAGCAGTGGGGACAGGACAAACACTGAAGCTTTCTTT
CASSGDRTNTEAFF
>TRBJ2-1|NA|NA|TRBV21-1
TGTGCCAGCAGCAAAGAGGCCAGGGCAACCTACAATGAGCAGTTCTTC
CASSKEARATYNEQFF
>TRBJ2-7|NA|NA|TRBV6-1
TGTGCCGTTAGAGGTGGGGGGAGCTACGAGCAGTACTTC
CAVRGGGSYEQYF
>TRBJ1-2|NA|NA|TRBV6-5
TGTGCCACCACTTCTCGCCGGGGGGCGATTACCGGCTACACCTTC
CATTSRRGAITGYTF
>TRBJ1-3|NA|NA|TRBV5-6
TGTGCCAGCAGCCACCCCCTGCAAGGGTACTCTGGAAACACCATATATTTT
CASSHPLQGYSGNTIYF
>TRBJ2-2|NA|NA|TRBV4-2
TGTGCCAGCAGCCAAGCTCTTGGGAACACCGGGGAGCTGTTTTTT
CASSQALGNTGELFF
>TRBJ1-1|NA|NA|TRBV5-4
TGTGCCAGCAGCCCCGCCCACCAGTTGAACACTGAAGCTTTCTTT
CASSPAHQLNTEAFF
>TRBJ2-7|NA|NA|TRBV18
TGTGCCAGCTCACCATCGCTCGGCAGAAACTACGAGCAGTACTTC
CASSPSLGRNYEQYF
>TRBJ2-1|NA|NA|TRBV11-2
TGTGCCAGCAGCTTAGTACTCCCTCCGACTGGGGTTGATGAGCAGTTCTTC
CASSLVLPPTGVDEQFF
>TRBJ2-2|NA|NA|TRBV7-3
TGTGCCAGCAGCCGCCGGGGAACCGGGGAGCTGTTTTTT
CASSRRGTGELFF
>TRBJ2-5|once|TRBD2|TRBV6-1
TGTGCCAGCAGTGAGACTAGCGGGGGGGCGGAGACCCAGTACTTC
CASSETSGGAETQYF